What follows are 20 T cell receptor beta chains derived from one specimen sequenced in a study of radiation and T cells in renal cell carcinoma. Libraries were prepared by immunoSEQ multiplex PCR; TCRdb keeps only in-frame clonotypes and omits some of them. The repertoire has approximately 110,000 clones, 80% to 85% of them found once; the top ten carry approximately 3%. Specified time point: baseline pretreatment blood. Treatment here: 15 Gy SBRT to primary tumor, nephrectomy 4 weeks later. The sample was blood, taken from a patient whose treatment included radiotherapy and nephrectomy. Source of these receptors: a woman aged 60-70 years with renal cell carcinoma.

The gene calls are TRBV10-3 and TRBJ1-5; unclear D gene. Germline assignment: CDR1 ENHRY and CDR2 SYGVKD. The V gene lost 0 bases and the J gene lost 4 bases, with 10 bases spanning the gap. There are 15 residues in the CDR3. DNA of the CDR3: TGTGCCATCAGTGAGTCGAGCAGGTCAAATCAGCCCCAGCATTTT. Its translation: CAISESSRSNQPQHF.

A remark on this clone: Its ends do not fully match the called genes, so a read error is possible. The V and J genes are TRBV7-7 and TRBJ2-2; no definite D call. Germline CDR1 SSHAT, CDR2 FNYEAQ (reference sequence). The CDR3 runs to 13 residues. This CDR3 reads CASSSDNTGELFF. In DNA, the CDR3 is TGTGCTAGCAGTTCCGACAACACCGGGGAGCTGTTTTTT. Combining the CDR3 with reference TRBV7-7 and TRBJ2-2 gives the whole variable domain GAGVSQSPRYKVTKRGQDVTLRCDPISSHATLYWYQQALGQGPEFLTYFNYEAQPDKSGLPSDRFSAERPEGSISTLTIQRTEQRDSAMYRCASSSDNTGELFFGEGSRLTVL.

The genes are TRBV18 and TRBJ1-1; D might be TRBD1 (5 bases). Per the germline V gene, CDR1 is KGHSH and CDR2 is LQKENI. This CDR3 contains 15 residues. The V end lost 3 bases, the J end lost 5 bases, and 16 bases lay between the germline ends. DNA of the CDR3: TGTGCCAGCTCACCCGGGGGGGAGGGAACAACTGAAGCTTTCTTT. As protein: CASSPGGEGTTEAFF.

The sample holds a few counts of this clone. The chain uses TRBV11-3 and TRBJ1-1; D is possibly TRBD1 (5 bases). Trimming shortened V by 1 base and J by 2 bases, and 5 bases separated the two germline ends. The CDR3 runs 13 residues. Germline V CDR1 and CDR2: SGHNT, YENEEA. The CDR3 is CASSLGGNTEAFF. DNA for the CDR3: TGTGCCAGCAGCTTAGGGGGCAACACTGAAGCTTTCTTT.

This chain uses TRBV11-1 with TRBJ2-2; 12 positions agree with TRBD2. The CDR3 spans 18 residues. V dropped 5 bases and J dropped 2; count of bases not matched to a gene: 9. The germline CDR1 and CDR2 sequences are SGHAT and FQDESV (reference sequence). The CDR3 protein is CASSVWTSGNRNTGELFF. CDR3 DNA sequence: TGTGCCAGCAGCGTATGGACTAGCGGGAACCGCAACACCGGGGAGCTGTTTTTT.

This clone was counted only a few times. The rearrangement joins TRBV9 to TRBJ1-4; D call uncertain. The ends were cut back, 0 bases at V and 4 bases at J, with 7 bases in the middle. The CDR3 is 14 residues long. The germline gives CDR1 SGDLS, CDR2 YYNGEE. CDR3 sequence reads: CASSVDPGNEKLFF. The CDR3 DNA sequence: TGTGCCAGCAGCGTAGATCCCGGTAATGAAAAACTGTTTTTT.

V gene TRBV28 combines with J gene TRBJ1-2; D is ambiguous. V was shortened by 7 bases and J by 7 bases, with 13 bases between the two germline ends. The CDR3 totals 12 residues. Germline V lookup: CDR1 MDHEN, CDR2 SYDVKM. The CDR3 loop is CASTPAAGGYTF. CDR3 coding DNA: TGTGCCAGCACCCCCGCGGCTGGTGGCTACACCTTC.

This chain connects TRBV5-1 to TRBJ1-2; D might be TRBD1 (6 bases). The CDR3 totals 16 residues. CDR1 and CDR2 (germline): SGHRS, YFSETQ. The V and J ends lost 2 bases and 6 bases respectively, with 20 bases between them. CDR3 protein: CASSFDRISGEDGYTF. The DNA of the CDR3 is TGCGCCAGCAGCTTCGACCGAATATCAGGGGAGGATGGCTACACCTTC.

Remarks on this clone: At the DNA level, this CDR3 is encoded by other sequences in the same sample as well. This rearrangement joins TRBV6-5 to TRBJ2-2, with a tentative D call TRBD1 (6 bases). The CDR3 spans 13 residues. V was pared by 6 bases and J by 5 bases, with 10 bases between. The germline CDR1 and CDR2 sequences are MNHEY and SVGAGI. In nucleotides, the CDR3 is TGTGCCAGCAGCTCTACAGGGACCGGGGAGCTGTTTTTT. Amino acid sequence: CASSSTGTGELFF.

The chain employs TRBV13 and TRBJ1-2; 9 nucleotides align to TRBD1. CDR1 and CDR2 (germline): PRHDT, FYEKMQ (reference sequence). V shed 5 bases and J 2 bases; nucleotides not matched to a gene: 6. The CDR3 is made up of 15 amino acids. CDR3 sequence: CASSGTGTGNYGYTF. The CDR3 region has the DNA TGTGCCAGCAGCGGAACCGGGACAGGGAACTATGGCTACACCTTC.

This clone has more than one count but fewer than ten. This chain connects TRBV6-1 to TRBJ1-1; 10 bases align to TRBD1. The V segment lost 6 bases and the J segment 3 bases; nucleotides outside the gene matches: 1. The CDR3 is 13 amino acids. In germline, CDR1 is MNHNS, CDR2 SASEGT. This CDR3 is CASSGTGDTEAFF. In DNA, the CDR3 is TGTGCCAGCAGCGGGACAGGGGACACTGAAGCTTTCTTT.

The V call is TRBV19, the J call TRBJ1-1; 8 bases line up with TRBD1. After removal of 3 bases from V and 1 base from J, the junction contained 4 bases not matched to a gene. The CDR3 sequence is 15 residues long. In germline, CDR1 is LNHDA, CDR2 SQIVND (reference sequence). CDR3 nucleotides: TGTGCCAGTAGTATGCAGGGGGCACGGAACACTGAAGCTTTCTTT. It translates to CASSMQGARNTEAFF. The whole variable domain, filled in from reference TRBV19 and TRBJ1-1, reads DGGITQSPKYLFRKEGQNVTLSCEQNLNHDAMYWYRQDPGQGLRLIYYSQIVNDFQKGDIAEGYSVSREKKESFPLTVTSAQKNPTAFYLCASSMQGARNTEAFFGQGTRLTVV.

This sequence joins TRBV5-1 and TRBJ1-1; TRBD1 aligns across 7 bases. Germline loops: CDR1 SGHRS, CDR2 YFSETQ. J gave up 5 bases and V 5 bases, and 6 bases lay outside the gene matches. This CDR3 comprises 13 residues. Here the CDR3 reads CASSFDRVTEAFF. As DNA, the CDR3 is TGCGCCAGCAGTTTTGACAGGGTAACTGAAGCTTTCTTT.

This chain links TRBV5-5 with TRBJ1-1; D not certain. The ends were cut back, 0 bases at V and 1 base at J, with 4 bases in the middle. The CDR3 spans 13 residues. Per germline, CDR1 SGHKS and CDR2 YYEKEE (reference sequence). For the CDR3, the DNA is TGTGCCAGCAGCTTGGGGGGGAACACTGAAGCTTTCTTT. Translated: CASSLGGNTEAFF.

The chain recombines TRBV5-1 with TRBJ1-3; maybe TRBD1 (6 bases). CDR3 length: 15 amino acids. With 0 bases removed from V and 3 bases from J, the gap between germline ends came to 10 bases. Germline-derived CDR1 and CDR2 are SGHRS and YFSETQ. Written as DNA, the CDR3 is TGCGCCAGCAGCTTGGTGGGGGCGGATGGAAACACCATATATTTT. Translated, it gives CASSLVGADGNTIYF.

The CDR3 DNA reads TGTGCCAGCAGCTCGAACAGCGGCTATGGCTACACCTTC. Translation: CASSSNSGYGYTF. The rearrangement uses TRBV11-2 and TRBJ1-2; D remains ambiguous. Germline values: CDR1 SGHAT, CDR2 FQNNGV. V lost 4 bases, J lost 4 bases, and 10 bases lay in between. The CDR3 is 13 amino acids. Based on the CDR3 plus reference TRBV11-2 and TRBJ1-2, the full variable domain is EAGVAQSPRYKIIEKRQSVAFWCNPISGHATLYWYQQILGQGPKLLIQFQNNGVVDDSQLPKDRFSAERLKGVDSTLKIQPAKLEDSAVYLCASSSNSGYGYTFGSGTRLTVV.

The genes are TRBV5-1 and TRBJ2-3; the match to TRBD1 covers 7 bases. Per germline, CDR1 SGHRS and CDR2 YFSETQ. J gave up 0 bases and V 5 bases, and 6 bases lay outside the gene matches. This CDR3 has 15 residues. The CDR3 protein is CASSSGTESTDTQYF. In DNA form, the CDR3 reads TGCGCCAGCAGTTCCGGGACAGAGAGCACAGATACGCAGTATTTT.

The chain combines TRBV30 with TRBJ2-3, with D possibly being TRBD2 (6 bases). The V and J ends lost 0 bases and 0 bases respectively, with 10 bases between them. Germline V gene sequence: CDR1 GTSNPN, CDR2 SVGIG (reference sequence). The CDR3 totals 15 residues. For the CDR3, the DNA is TGTGCCTGGAGTGTACGGAGGGGCAGCACAGATACGCAGTATTTT. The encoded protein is CAWSVRRGSTDTQYF.

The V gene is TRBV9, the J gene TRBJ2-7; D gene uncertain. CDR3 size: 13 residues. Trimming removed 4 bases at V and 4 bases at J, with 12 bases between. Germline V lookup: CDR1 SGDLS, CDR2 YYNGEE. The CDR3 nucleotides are TGTGCCAGCAGCCCCCTGGGTGGTTACGAGCAGTACTTC. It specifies CASSPLGGYEQYF.

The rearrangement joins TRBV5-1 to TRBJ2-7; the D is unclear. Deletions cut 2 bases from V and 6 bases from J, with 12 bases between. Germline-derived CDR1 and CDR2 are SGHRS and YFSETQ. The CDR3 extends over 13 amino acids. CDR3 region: CASSFTRTSEQYF. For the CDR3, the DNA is TGCGCCAGCAGCTTTACCCGAACAAGCGAGCAGTACTTC.